The T cell receptor (beta chain) described here comes from a study of shared clonotypes between healthy human individuals. On the study more broadly: For every donor, three CD4 naive, three CD4 memory, two CD8 naive and one CD8 memory plates were used. Overall study findings and caveats: Since donors were few, the genetic and exposure-history diversity represented was limited. Non-shared clonotypes showed lower generation probabilities than clonotypes common to all four donors.

Genomic DNA from each subset was divided evenly over several immunoSEQ plates. The table came from immunoSEQ multiplex PCR; TCRdb's copy has only in-frame clones and leaves some out. The data show approximately 2,000,000 clones, 85% to 95% seen once. In regard to this clone: What it binds is unknown.

With 8 bases clipped from V and 4 bases from J, the junction kept 6 bases outside the gene matches. The CDR3 loop spans 13 amino acids. The germline gives CDR1 SEHNR, CDR2 FQNEAQ (reference sequence). This clonotype originated in a young man in good health. Some clones in this sample may be carry-over from other donors' samples. The chain is built from TRBV7-9 and TRBJ2-3; 7 bases line up with TRBD1. What was sequenced was naive CD4+ T cells from PBMCs. Subset: CD45RA+ positively selected. The CDR3 nucleotides are TGTGCCAGCCTCTCGCAGGGGGCAGATACGCAGTATTTT. Its protein is CASLSQGADTQYF.